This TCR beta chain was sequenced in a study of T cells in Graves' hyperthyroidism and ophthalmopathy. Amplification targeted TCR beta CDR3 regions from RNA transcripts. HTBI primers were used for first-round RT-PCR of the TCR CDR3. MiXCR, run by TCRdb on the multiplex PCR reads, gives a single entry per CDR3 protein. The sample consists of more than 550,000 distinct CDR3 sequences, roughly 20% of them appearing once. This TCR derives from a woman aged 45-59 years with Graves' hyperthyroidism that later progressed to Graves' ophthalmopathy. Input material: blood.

The CDR3 region has the DNA TGTGCCAGCAGCCAGGGGACTACGAACCTCCAAGAGACCCAGTACTTC. It translates to CASSQGTTNLQETQYF. V and J are TRBV3-1 and TRBJ2-5; 7 bases are a match to TRBD2. From germline, CDR1 is LGHDT and CDR2 YNNKEL (reference sequence). V dropped 3 bases and J dropped 1; count of bases not matched to a gene: 8. The CDR3 has 16 amino acids.